This T cell receptor beta chain comes out of a study of cytomegalovirus exposure and HLA in healthy donors. Across the whole study: Genotyping showed around 81% of 398 donors falling in the Caucasian-associated ancestry cluster. Study findings and constraints: What TCR beta sequences reportedly achieved was accurate prediction of HLA-A and HLA-B alleles in most subjects. One later analysis reportedly identified an Asian-associated ancestry cluster that showed fewer N-insertions than the approximately 700-donor mean.

For this clone: Its cognate antigen is unknown.

This CDR3 is built from 13 residues. Germline V CDR1 and CDR2: SGHKS, YYEKEE (reference sequence). V was pared by 2 bases and J by 4 bases, with 9 bases between. This PCR relied on a set of 60 Vbeta primers and 13 Jbeta primers. This table comes from immunoSEQ multiplex PCR, and its TCRdb copy is limited to in-frame clones, with some not included. This repertoire shows 170,000 or so clones, 80% to 85% found once; its top ten account for around 0.37%. The chain joins TRBV5-5 to TRBJ1-2, with D hard to call. The clonotype was recovered from a boy aged 2 to 9 in good health and CMV-seronegative. The specimen sequenced was PBMCs. DNA of the CDR3: TGTGCCAGCAGCTTTAGGGAGGGCTATGGCTACACCTTC. Protein: CASSFREGYGYTF.